Below are 22 T cell receptor beta chains sequenced from a single sample in a study of blood T cell repertoires in COVID-19. The data were produced by immunoSEQ multiplex PCR, yet TCRdb's version contains in-frame clones alone and is incomplete. The sample has around 160,000 clones, around 85% seen once; the top ten hold more than 7.5%. Input material: peripheral blood. These receptors all stem from a woman aged 55-75 years with COVID-19, enrolled during active disease.

V gene TRBV3-1 (or the pseudogene TRBV3-2) combines with J gene TRBJ2-1, with 10 bases that match TRBD2. Germline V gene sequence: CDR1 LGHDT, CDR2 YNNKEL (reference sequence). The ends lost 4 bases at V and 2 bases at J; junction bases unmatched: 17. The CDR3 totals 20 residues. The CDR3: CASSPLLIAGGLGTYNEQFF. As DNA, the CDR3 is TGTGCCAGCAGCCCCCTCTTGATAGCGGGGGGACTAGGAACCTACAATGAGCAGTTCTTC.

The chain recombines TRBV7-9 with TRBJ2-3, with 8 bases lining up with TRBD1. V dropped 7 bases and J dropped 6; count of bases not matched to a gene: 27. The CDR3 length is 20 residues. The germline CDR1 and CDR2 sequences are SEHNR and FQNEAQ (reference sequence). The CDR3 nucleotides read TGTGCCAGCACACAAACTTTTCCATGGACAGGGCCGGTCGTGGTGGATACGCAGTATTTT. It yields the protein CASTQTFPWTGPVVVDTQYF.

The CDR3, as DNA: TGTGCCAGCAGCTCAAACACAGGGGGGTCGTCAGCTTTCTTT. Translation: CASSSNTGGSSAFF. The chain employs TRBV7-9 and TRBJ1-1; 8 nucleotides line up with TRBD1. CDR1 is SEHNR and CDR2 is FQNEAQ in the germline V gene (reference sequence). J was trimmed by 10 bases and V by 4 bases; bases with no gene match: 11. This CDR3 comprises 14 residues.

This clone has only one observation. V is TRBV11-3 and J is TRBJ1-2; 7 nucleotides align to TRBD1. The germline V gene encodes CDR1 SGHNT and CDR2 YENEEA. The CDR3 sequence is 14 residues long. Trimming cost V 5 bases and J 8 bases; bases outside gene matches: 11. CDR3 loop: CASSAPRGQRGYTF. The CDR3 DNA reads as TGTGCCAGCAGCGCCCCGAGGGGGCAGCGAGGCTACACCTTC.

This chain connects TRBV4-1 to TRBJ1-1, with 9 bases that match TRBD1. The length of the CDR3 is 15 residues. V dropped 3 bases and J dropped 6; count of bases not matched to a gene: 8. CDR1 and CDR2 (germline): MGHRA, YSYEKL. This CDR3 reads CASSQEGTGNPEAFF. The CDR3 nucleotides read TGCGCCAGCAGCCAGGAGGGGACAGGGAATCCTGAAGCTTTCTTT.

The gene calls are TRBV28 and TRBJ2-5, with a weak D call TRBD1 (7 bases). Trimming took off 10 bases at V and 2 bases at J, with 38 bases between the two ends. The CDR3 has 21 residues. The V gene's germline CDR1 is MDHEN and CDR2 SYDVKM. The CDR3 bases are TGTGCCACCCGAACCTCCTATTACAGGGGATTACCTTACGGGGGACAAGAGACCCAGTACTTC. Protein: CATRTSYYRGLPYGGQETQYF.

The chain joins TRBV2 to TRBJ2-3, with no clear D. Germline CDR1 reads SNHLY; CDR2 reads FYNNEI. The CDR3 runs 12 residues. The germline V and J ends were trimmed by 7 bases and 4 bases, with 9 bases remaining between them. CDR3 nucleotide sequence: TGTGCCAGCAAAAGTAGTGCAGATACGCAGTATTTT. Translation: CASKSSADTQYF. The complete variable domain, with remaining parts taken from reference TRBV2 and TRBJ2-3, reads EPEVTQTPSHQVTQMGQEVILRCVPISNHLYFYWYRQILGQKVEFLVSFYNNEISEKSEIFDDQFSVERPDGSNFTLKIRSTKLEDSAMYFCASKSSADTQYFGPGTRLTVL.

The CDR3 loop reads CASSYAGTSSYNEQFF. CDR3 bases: TGTGCCAGCAGTTACGCAGGTACCAGCTCCTACAATGAGCAGTTCTTC. The rearrangement uses TRBV6-5 and TRBJ2-1; D is ambiguous. Germline CDR1 MNHEY, CDR2 SVGAGI. The CDR3 totals 16 residues. V was clipped by 2 bases and J by 0 bases, with 11 bases between them.

This clone was found a few times. The chain recombines TRBV24-1 with TRBJ1-5, with a possible D match to TRBD1 (6 bases). CDR1 and CDR2 (germline): KGHDR, SFDVKD. The length of the CDR3 is 14 residues. The V end lost 10 bases, the J end lost 4 bases, and 16 bases lay between the germline ends. Here the CDR3 DNA reads TGTGCCACTCAGACAGGTCAGGGGAATCAGCCCCAGCATTTT. Its protein is CATQTGQGNQPQHF.

This sequence joins TRBV28 and TRBJ2-3, with D maybe TRBD2 (6 bases). Trimming removed 4 bases at V and 1 base at J, with 12 bases between. The germline CDR1 and CDR2 sequences are MDHEN and SYDVKM. The CDR3 sequence is 15 residues long. The CDR3 DNA is TGTGCCAGCAGTTCCCGACCGGGAGGCACAGATACGCAGTATTTT. This codes for CASSSRPGGTDTQYF.

The chain is built from TRBV9 and TRBJ2-2; D is unresolved. This CDR3 has 14 residues. Germline V gene sequence: CDR1 SGDLS, CDR2 YYNGEE. V was pared by 4 bases and J by 2 bases, with 9 bases between. The CDR3 sequence: CASSLVANTGELFF. The CDR3 DNA reads as TGTGCCAGCAGCTTAGTAGCAAACACCGGGGAGCTGTTTTTT.

The J gene is TRBJ1-1, the V gene TRBV7-3, with a weak D call TRBD1 (5 bases). Germline lookup yields CDR1 SGHTA and CDR2 FQGTGA. The CDR3 covers 14 residues. V lost 5 bases and J lost 3, with 13 bases in between. Written as DNA, the CDR3 is TGTGCCAGCAGCGCTACTGGGGCGGACACTGAAGCTTTCTTT. Translating it yields CASSATGADTEAFF.

The J gene is TRBJ2-2, the V gene TRBV10-3; 12 nucleotides align to TRBD2. The germline gives CDR1 ENHRY, CDR2 SYGVKD. The CDR3 spans 16 residues. V was pared by 8 bases and J by 5 bases, with 9 bases of the junction left unmatched. The CDR3 nucleotides read TGTGCCATCGGACAGACTGGACTAGCGGGGACCGGGGAGCTGTTTTTT. Its translation: CAIGQTGLAGTGELFF.

The chain links TRBV30 to TRBJ1-3; no clear D gene. In germline, CDR1 is GTSNPN, CDR2 SVGIG (reference sequence). CDR3 size: 13 residues. With 0 bases removed from V and 6 bases from J, the gap between germline ends came to 9 bases. The CDR3 bases are TGTGCCTGGAGTGTACACATATTAAACACCATATATTTT. Translated, it gives CAWSVHILNTIYF.

This chain links TRBV7-3 with TRBJ2-5, with 8 bases aligning to TRBD2. V was pared by 1 base and J by 5 bases, with 6 bases of the junction left unmatched. This CDR3 spans 15 amino acids. Germline CDR1 SGHTA, CDR2 FQGTGA. The chain's CDR3 is CASSLMGGGMETQYF. The DNA of the CDR3 is TGTGCCAGCAGCTTAATGGGCGGGGGGATGGAGACCCAGTACTTC.

V usage is TRBV25-1 and J usage is TRBJ1-6; the D is unclear. In germline, CDR1 is MGHDK, CDR2 SYGVNS. Between the trimmed V and J ends, which lost 6 bases and 8 bases, there was a span of 14 bases. The CDR3 consists of 14 residues. Here the CDR3 reads CASRGDVWDSPLHF. Here the CDR3 DNA reads TGTGCCAGCAGGGGAGATGTGTGGGATTCACCCCTCCACTTT.

The chain recombines TRBV7-3 with TRBJ2-2; 7 bases agree with TRBD1. Germline V gene sequence: CDR1 SGHTA, CDR2 FQGTGA. V trimming: 5 bases; J trimming: 6 bases; junction bases outside the gene matches: 3. This CDR3 contains 13 residues. CDR3 region: CASSATGAGELFF. CDR3 nucleotides: TGTGCCAGCAGCGCCACAGGGGCCGGGGAGCTGTTTTTT.

This clone was seen repeatedly, ten times or more. The J gene is TRBJ2-7, the V gene TRBV9, with D maybe TRBD1 (6 bases). CDR3 length: 15 residues. CDR1 SGDLS and CDR2 YYNGEE come from the germline V gene. Trimming stripped 1 base from V and 2 bases from J, with 13 bases between. The CDR3 region has the DNA TGTGCCAGCAGCGTATCGGCAGGGGTGGCCTACGAGCAGTACTTC. This gives the protein CASSVSAGVAYEQYF.

The chain uses TRBV24-1 and TRBJ2-5; TRBD1 matches at 8 bases. This CDR3 comprises 15 residues. After removal of 1 base from V and 4 bases from J, the junction contained 4 bases not matched to a gene. Germline V lookup: CDR1 KGHDR, CDR2 SFDVKD. The CDR3 sequence: CATSDFGQGRETQYF. Written as DNA, the CDR3 is TGTGCCACCAGTGATTTTGGACAGGGTAGAGAGACCCAGTACTTC.

This rearrangement joins TRBV29-1 to TRBJ1-4, with a tentative D call TRBD1 (5 bases). The CDR3 is 13 amino acids. V was clipped by 6 bases and J by 0 bases, with 8 bases between them. Germline loops: CDR1 SQVTM, CDR2 ANQGSEA. CDR3 protein: CSVSGPTNEKLFF. The CDR3, as DNA: TGCAGCGTGTCAGGGCCAACTAATGAAAAACTGTTTTTT.

The chain recombines TRBV9 with TRBJ2-7; TRBD1 matches 7 bases. The trim removed 3 bases at V and 1 base at J, leaving 7 bases unmatched. This CDR3 region has 15 residues. The germline V gene has CDR1 SGDLS and CDR2 YYNGEE. The CDR3 reads CASSAGTVSSYEQYF. The CDR3 DNA sequence: TGTGCCAGCAGCGCCGGGACAGTCTCTTCCTACGAGCAGTACTTC.

The chain is built from TRBV4-3 and TRBJ2-1; 9 nucleotides align to TRBD2. Germline CDR1 is LGHNA and CDR2 is YSLEER. J gave up 10 bases and V 2 bases, and 3 bases lay outside the gene matches. This CDR3 has 13 amino acids. CDR3 DNA sequence: TGCGCCAGCAGCCAATCGACTAGCGGCGAGCAGTTCTTC. Protein product: CASSQSTSGEQFF.